Listed here are 15 T cell receptor beta chains from one sample, sequenced in a study of T cells in Graves' hyperthyroidism and ophthalmopathy. From RNA transcripts, TCR beta CDR3 regions were amplified. Primed by the HTBI set, a first-round RT-PCR was run on the TCR CDR3. In TCRdb, the multiplex PCR reads were re-called with MiXCR into one record per CDR3 protein. In the table there are 660,000 or so distinct CDR3 sequences, roughly 45% of which are singletons. The sample consisted of peripheral blood or thyroid tissue (not recorded which). The receptor source for this set is an adult man with Graves' disease, either hyperthyroidism or ophthalmopathy (not recorded which).

This chain links TRBV15 with TRBJ1-2, with D possibly TRBD1 on 6 matching bases. Trimming stripped 3 bases from V and 2 bases from J, with 13 bases between. Germline values: CDR1 LNHNV, CDR2 YYDKDF (reference sequence). The CDR3 length is 15 residues. As DNA, the CDR3 is TGTGCCACCAGCAGTTACCCGGACAGCAACTATGGCTACACCTTC. It yields the protein CATSSYPDSNYGYTF.

The chain carries TRBV20-1 and TRBJ1-1; TRBD1 is a possible D gene (6 bases). Germline V gene lookup returns CDR1 DFQATT and CDR2 SNEGSKA (reference sequence). The CDR3 totals 15 residues. V lost 1 base, J lost 0 bases, and 12 bases lay in between. This CDR3 is CSARVPGAMNTEAFF. As DNA, the CDR3 is TGCAGTGCTAGAGTACCAGGGGCCATGAACACTGAAGCTTTCTTT.

This clonotype came up a few times. This chain joins TRBV6-5 and TRBJ2-5; 10 bases agree with TRBD2. The ends lost 4 bases at V and 6 bases at J; junction bases unmatched: 11. The CDR3 is made up of 16 amino acids. Germline values: CDR1 MNHEY, CDR2 SVGAGI. The DNA of the CDR3 is TGTGCCAGCAGTTCATATTCTAGCGGGAGCGGAAAGACCCAGTACTTC. It specifies CASSSYSSGSGKTQYF.

This clonotype came up many times. This chain uses TRBV7-2 with TRBJ2-2; D possibly corresponds to TRBD2 (5 bases). The germline V gene encodes CDR1 SGHTA and CDR2 FQGNSA. This CDR3 is built from 14 residues. Deletions cut 5 bases from V and 7 bases from J, with 14 bases between. CDR3 DNA: TGTGCCAGCAGCAATCCTAGCTTTGGCGGGGAGCTGTTTTTT. Residues: CASSNPSFGGELFF.

The chain carries TRBV25-1 and TRBJ1-6, with a possible D match to TRBD1 (5 bases). From germline, CDR1 is MGHDK and CDR2 SYGVNS. This CDR3 has 14 residues. V dropped 7 bases and J dropped 7 bases, with 14 bases sitting between them. As DNA, the CDR3 is TGTGCCAGCATCTATTTGGGGGGAAATTCACCCCTCCACTTT. Translation: CASIYLGGNSPLHF.

This clonotype was counted many times. The J gene is TRBJ1-4, the V gene TRBV29-1; possibly TRBD1 for D (5 bases). Trimming removed 6 bases at V and 8 bases at J, with 13 bases between. This CDR3 spans 12 amino acids. The germline V gene encodes CDR1 SQVTM and CDR2 ANQGSEA. In nucleotides, the CDR3 is TGCAGCGTGGGACTTGGTCGGGAAAAACTGTTTTTT. Translation: CSVGLGREKLFF.

V gene TRBV12-3 or TRBV12-4 combines with J gene TRBJ1-5, with D perhaps TRBD1 (5 bases). The CDR3 is 14 amino acids. Trimming left V 6 bases short and J 2 bases short, with 11 bases between. CDR3 nucleotide sequence: TGTGCCAGCAGCCCGAGCAGGGGCAATCAGCCCCAGCATTTT. This sequence encodes CASSPSRGNQPQHF.

This clonotype has just a few counts. The J gene is TRBJ2-7, the V gene TRBV7-9; no firm D call. The CDR3 has 14 residues. V was pared by 6 bases and J by 5 bases, with 17 bases between. Germline V gene lookup returns CDR1 SEHNR and CDR2 FQNEAQ (reference sequence). The DNA of the CDR3 is TGTGCCAGCAGTTTACACGGCCCCGAGAACGAGCAGTACTTC. Residues: CASSLHGPENEQYF.

Points on this clonotype: A clone one base away is much larger, so this may be a read error. The genes are TRBV10-3 and TRBJ2-7; perhaps TRBD2 as D (5 bases). The germline V gene encodes CDR1 ENHRY and CDR2 SYGVKD. This CDR3 is built from 13 residues. The CDR3 nucleotides read TGTGCCACCAGTCCCGGGGTCCCCTACGAGCAGTACTTC. It specifies CATSPGVPYEQYF.

About this clonotype itself: A much bigger clone sits one base away, suggesting this may be a read error. This chain connects TRBV20-1 to TRBJ2-7; D perhaps matches TRBD1 (7 bases). Germline CDR1 is DFQATT and CDR2 is SNEGSKA (reference sequence). The CDR3 covers 14 residues. CDR3: CRARRQGGYYEQYF. The DNA of the CDR3 is TGCAGAGCTAGAAGACAGGGAGGATACTACGAGCAGTACTTC.

Worth noting for this clonotype: A much larger clone differs from this one at a single base, so this may be a read error. The rearrangement uses TRBV12-3 or TRBV12-4 and TRBJ1-2, with D perhaps matching TRBD1 (6 bases). CDR3 size: 14 residues. CDR3 bases: TGTGCCACCAGTGAACCAGGGGAAGACTATGGCTACACCTTC. The encoded protein is CATSEPGEDYGYTF.

This chain uses TRBV29-1 with TRBJ1-3; D is possibly TRBD1 (6 bases). V lost 3 bases and J 7 bases, leaving 10 bases between the germline ends. The CDR3 runs to 12 residues. Germline V gene sequence: CDR1 SQVTM, CDR2 ANQGSEA. CDR3 sequence (DNA): TGCAGCGTTGATAGGGGGATGAACACCATATATTTT. Its protein product is CSVDRGMNTIYF.

The chain employs TRBV7-9 and TRBJ2-5; 10 bases map to TRBD1. Looked up from germline, CDR1 is SEHNR and CDR2 is FQNEAQ (reference sequence). This CDR3 has 18 amino acids. With 5 bases clipped from V and 4 bases from J, the junction kept 16 bases outside the gene matches. The DNA of the CDR3 is TGTGCCAGCAGCGACGGGACAGGGGCGGGGCAGCCGGCAGAGACCCAGTACTTC. It encodes CASSDGTGAGQPAETQYF.

The chain couples TRBV5-6 to TRBJ1-1; D is unresolved. V lost 5 bases and J lost 7, with 15 bases in between. CDR1 is SGHDT and CDR2 is YYEEEE in the germline V gene. The CDR3 spans 13 residues. Written as DNA, the CDR3 is TGTGCCAGCAGTTGGACCGGACCCAATGAAGCTTTCTTT. It encodes CASSWTGPNEAFF.

As regards this clonotype: One base away lies a much larger clone, so this may be a sequencing read error. The chain joins TRBV7-2 to TRBJ1-6; D call uncertain. V lost 6 bases to trimming and J lost 8 bases, with 14 bases between them. The CDR3 totals 14 residues. The V gene's germline CDR1 is SGHTA and CDR2 FQGNSA. This CDR3 is CASSLPSPDSPLHF. The CDR3, as DNA: TGTGCCAGCAGTTTGCCGTCCCCGGATTCACCCCTCCACTTT. Supplemented by reference TRBV7-2 and TRBJ1-6, the full variable domain reads GAGVSQSPSNKVTEKGKDVELRCDPISGHTALYWYRQSLGQGLEFLIYFQGNSAPDKSGLPSDRFSAERTGGSVSTLTIQRTQQEDSAVYLCASSLPSPDSPLHFGNGTRLTVT.